Listed below are T cell receptor beta chains from one sample, sequenced in a study of identifying expanded T cells in peripheral blood. The repertoire was sequenced with immunoSEQ multiplex PCR; TCRdb's copy has only in-frame clones and lacks some. Among some 95,000 clones listed, roughly 88% were seen once. Sequencing input: blood. These receptors all come from a person aged 18-69 years in good health. Both conserved end residues are trimmed from each CDR3.

>TRBJ2-4|16|TRBV14
ASSQGMRISAAKNIQY
>TRBJ2-5|13|TRBV9
ASSVAASGGETQY
>TRBJ2-5|13|TRBV14
ASSQKALLRETQY
>TRBJ1-1|14|TRBV4-1
ASSQDRVRGWTEAF
>TRBJ1-1|12|TRBV5-1
ASSLGHTNTEAF
>TRBJ1-2|16|TRBV18
ASSPPFPDRGTLYGYT
>TRBJ2-2|16|TRBV6-1
ASTEAARGRLATGELF
>TRBJ1-1|11|TRBV7-2
ASTEVGGSEAF
>TRBJ1-2|13|TRBV6-1
ASSVNRVQDYGYT
>TRBJ2-7|13|TRBV2
ASKEGTGLYYEQY
>TRBJ2-7|10|TRBV10-3
AISPNSYEQY
>TRBJ1-3|16|TRBV2
ASSERGQGASSGNTIY